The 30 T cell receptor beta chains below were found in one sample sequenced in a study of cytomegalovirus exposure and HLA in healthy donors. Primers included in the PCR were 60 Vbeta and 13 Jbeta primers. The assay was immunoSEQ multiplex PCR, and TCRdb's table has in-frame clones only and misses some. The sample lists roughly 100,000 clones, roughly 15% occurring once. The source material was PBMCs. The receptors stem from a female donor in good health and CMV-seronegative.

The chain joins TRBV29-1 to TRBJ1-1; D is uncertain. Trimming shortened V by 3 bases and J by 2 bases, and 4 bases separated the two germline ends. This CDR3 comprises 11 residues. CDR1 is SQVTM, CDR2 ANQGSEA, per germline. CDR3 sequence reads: CSVDPNTEAFF. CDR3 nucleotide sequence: TGCAGCGTTGACCCAAACACTGAAGCTTTCTTT.

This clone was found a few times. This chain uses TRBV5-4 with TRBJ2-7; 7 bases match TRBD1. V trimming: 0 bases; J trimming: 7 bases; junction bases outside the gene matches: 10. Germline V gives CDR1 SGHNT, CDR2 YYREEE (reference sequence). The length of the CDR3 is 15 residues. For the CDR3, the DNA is TGTGCCAGCAGCTTGGATCTAGCAGGGGGTTCGGAGCAGTACTTC. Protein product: CASSLDLAGGSEQYF.

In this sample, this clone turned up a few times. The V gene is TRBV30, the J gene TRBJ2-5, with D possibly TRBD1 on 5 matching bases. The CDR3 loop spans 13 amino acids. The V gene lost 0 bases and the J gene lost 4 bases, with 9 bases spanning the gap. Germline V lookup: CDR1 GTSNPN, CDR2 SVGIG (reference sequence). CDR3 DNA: TGTGCCTGGAGTGTTGATAGGGGAGAGACCCAGTACTTC. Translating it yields CAWSVDRGETQYF.

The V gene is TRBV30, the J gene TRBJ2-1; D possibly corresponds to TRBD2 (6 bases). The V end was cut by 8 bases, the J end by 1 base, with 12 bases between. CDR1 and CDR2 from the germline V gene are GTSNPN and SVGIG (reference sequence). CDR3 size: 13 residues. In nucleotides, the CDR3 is TGTGCCCGGGAGCCCCGATCCTACAATGAGCAGTTCTTC. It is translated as CAREPRSYNEQFF.

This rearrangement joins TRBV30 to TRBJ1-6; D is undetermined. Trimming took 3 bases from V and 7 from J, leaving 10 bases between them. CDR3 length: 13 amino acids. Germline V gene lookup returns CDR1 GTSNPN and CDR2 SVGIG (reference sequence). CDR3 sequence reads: CAWRAGENSPLHF. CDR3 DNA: TGTGCCTGGAGGGCCGGAGAGAATTCACCCCTCCACTTT. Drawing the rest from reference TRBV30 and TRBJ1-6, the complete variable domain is SQTIHQWPATLVQPVGSPLSLECTVEGTSNPNLYWYRQAAGRGLQLLFYSVGIGQISSEVPQNLSASRPQDRQFILSSKKLLLSDSGFYLCAWRAGENSPLHFGNGTRLTVT.

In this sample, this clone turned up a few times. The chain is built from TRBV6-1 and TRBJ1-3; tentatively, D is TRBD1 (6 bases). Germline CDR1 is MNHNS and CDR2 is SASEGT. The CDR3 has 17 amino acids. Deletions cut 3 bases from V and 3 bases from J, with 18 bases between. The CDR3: CASSDFDRGAGGNTIYF. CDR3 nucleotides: TGTGCCAGCAGTGATTTTGATCGGGGGGCAGGTGGAAACACCATATATTTT.

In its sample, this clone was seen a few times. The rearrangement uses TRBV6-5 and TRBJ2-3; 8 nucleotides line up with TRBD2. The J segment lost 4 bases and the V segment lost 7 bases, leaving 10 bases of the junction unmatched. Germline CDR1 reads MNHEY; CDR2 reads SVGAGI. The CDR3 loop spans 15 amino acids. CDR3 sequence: CASTPKSGGSDTQYF. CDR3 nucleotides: TGTGCCAGCACCCCGAAGAGCGGGGGATCAGATACGCAGTATTTT.

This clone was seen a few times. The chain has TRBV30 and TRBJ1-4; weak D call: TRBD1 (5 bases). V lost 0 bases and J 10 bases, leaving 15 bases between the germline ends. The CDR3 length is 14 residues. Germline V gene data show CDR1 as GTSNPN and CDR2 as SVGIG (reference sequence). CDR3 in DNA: TGTGCCTGGAGTGTACCCGGGACGGGGGGAAAACTGTTTTTT. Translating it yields CAWSVPGTGGKLFF.

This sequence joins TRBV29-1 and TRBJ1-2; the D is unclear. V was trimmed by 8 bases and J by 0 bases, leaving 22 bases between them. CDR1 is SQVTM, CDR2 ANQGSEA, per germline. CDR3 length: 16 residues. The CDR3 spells CSPRSGERSTNYGYTF. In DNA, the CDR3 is TGCAGCCCCCGTTCGGGAGAAAGGAGTACTAACTATGGCTACACCTTC.

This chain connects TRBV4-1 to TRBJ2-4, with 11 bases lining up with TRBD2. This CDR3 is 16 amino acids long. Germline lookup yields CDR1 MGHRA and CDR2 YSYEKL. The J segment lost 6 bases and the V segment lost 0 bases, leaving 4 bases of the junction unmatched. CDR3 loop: CASSQEIGLAGNIQYF. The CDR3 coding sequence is TGCGCCAGCAGCCAAGAAATCGGACTAGCGGGAAACATTCAGTACTTC.

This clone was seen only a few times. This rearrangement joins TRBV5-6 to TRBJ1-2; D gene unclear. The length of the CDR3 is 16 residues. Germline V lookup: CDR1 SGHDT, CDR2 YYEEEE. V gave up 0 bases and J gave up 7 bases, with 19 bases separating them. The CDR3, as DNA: TGTGCCAGCAGCTTGGCCGTCCAGGCAAACCTCCCTGGCTACACCTTC. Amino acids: CASSLAVQANLPGYTF.

The CDR3 here is CASSVTGRTEAFF. DNA of the CDR3: TGTGCCAGCAGCGTGACAGGTCGAACTGAAGCTTTCTTT. The chain employs TRBV6-1 and TRBJ1-1; D may be TRBD1 (6 bases). CDR3 length equals 13 residues. V was shortened by 6 bases and J by 5 bases, with 13 bases between the two germline ends. From germline, CDR1 is MNHNS and CDR2 SASEGT.

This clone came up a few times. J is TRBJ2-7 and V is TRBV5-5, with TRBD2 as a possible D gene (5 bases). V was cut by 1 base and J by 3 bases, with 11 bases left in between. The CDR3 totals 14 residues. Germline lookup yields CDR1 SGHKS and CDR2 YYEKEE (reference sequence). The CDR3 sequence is CASSLLSADYEQYF. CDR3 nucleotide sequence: TGTGCCAGCAGCTTGCTTAGCGCAGACTACGAGCAGTACTTC.

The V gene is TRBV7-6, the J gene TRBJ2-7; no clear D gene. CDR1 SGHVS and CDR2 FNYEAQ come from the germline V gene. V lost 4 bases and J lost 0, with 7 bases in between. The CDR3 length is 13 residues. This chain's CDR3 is CASSSLSSYEQYF. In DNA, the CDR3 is TGTGCCAGCAGCTCCCTGAGCTCCTACGAGCAGTACTTC.

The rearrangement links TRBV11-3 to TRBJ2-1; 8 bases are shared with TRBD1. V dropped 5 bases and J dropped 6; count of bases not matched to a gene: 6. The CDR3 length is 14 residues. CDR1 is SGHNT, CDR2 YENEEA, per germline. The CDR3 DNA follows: TGTGCCAGCAGCGGTTCGACAGGGGCCAATGAGCAGTTCTTC. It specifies CASSGSTGANEQFF.

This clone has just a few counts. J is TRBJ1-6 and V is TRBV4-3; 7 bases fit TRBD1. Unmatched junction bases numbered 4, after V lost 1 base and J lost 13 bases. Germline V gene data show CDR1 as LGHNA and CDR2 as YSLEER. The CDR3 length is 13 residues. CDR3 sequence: CASSQGQGSPLHF. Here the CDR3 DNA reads TGCGCCAGCAGCCAAGGACAGGGCTCCCCCCTCCACTTT.

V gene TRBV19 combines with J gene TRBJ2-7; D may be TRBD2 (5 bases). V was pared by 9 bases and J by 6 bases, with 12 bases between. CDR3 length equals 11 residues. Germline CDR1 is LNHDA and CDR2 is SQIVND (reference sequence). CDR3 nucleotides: TGTGCCAGCCGGGGTGGTACCGAGCAGTACTTC. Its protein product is CASRGGTEQYF.

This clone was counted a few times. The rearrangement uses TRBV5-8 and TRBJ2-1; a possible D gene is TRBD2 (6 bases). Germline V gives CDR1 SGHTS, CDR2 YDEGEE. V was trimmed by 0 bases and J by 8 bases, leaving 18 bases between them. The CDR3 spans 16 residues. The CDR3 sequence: CASSLDAGRMGDEQFF. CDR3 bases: TGTGCCAGCAGCTTGGATGCCGGGAGAATGGGAGATGAGCAGTTCTTC.

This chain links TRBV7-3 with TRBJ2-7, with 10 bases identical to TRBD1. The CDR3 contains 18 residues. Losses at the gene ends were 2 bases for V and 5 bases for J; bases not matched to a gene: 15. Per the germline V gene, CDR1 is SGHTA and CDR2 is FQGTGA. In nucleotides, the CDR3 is TGTGCCAGCAGCTTAGGCCCGACAGGGGGCGGCCGGTTGCACGAGCAGTACTTC. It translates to CASSLGPTGGGRLHEQYF.

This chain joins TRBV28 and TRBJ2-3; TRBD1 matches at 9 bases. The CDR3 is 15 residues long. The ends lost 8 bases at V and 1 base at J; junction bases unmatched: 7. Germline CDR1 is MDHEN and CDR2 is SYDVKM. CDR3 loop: CASRDRVLGTDTQYF. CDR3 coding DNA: TGTGCCAGCCGGGACAGGGTGTTGGGCACAGATACGCAGTATTTT.

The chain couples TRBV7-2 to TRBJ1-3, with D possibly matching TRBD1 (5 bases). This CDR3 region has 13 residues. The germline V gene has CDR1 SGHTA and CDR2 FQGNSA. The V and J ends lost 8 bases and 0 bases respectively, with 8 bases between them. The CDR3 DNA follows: TGTGCCAGCGGCGGGGGCTCTGGAAACACCATATATTTT. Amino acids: CASGGGSGNTIYF.

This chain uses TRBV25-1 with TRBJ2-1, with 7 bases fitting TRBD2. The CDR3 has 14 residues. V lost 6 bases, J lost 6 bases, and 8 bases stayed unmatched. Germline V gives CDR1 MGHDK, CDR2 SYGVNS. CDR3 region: CASRPGGSANEQFF. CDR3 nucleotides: TGTGCCAGCAGGCCGGGAGGCTCAGCCAATGAGCAGTTCTTC.

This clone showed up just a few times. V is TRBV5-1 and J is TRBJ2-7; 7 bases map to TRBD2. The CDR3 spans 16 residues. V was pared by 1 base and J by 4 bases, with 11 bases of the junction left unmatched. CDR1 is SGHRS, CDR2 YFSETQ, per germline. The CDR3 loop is CASSLWLADSGYEQYF. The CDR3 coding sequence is TGCGCCAGCAGCTTGTGGCTTGCCGATAGCGGGTACGAGCAGTACTTC.

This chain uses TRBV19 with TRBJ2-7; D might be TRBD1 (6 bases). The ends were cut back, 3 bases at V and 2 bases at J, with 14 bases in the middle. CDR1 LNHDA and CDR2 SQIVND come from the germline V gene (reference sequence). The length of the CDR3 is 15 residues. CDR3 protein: CASSMGQGTPYEQYF. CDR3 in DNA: TGTGCCAGTAGTATGGGGCAGGGGACCCCCTACGAGCAGTACTTC.

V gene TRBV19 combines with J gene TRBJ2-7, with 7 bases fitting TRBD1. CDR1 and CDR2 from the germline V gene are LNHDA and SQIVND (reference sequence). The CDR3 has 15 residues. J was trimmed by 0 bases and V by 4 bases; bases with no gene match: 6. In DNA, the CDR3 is TGTGCCAGTAGTAGACAGGGATGGAGCTCCTACGAGCAGTACTTC. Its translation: CASSRQGWSSYEQYF.

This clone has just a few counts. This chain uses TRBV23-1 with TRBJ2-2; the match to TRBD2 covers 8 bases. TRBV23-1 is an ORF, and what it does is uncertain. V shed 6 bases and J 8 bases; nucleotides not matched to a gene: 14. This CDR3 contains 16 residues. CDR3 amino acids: CASSQPGTSVSGELFF. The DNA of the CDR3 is TGCGCCAGCAGCCAACCCGGGACTAGTGTTTCGGGGGAGCTGTTTTTT.

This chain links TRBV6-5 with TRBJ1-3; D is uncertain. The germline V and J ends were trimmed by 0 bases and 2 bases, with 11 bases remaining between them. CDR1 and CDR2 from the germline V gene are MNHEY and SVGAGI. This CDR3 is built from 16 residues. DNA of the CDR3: TGTGCCAGCAGTTACTCGTTCTACGGGGCTGGAAACACCATATATTTT. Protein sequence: CASSYSFYGAGNTIYF.

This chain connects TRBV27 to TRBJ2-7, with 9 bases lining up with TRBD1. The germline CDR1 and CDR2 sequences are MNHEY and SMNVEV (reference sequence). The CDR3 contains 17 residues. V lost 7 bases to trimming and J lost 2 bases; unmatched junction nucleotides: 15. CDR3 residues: CASTKGQGEVFTYEQYF. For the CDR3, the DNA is TGTGCCAGCACCAAGGGACAGGGCGAAGTTTTTACCTACGAGCAGTACTTC.

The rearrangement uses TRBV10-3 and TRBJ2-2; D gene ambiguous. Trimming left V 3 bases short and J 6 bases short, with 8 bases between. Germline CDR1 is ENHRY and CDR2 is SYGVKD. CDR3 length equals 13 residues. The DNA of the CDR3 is TGTGCCATCAGTGAACCCGGTCCCGGGGAGCTGTTTTTT. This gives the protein CAISEPGPGELFF.

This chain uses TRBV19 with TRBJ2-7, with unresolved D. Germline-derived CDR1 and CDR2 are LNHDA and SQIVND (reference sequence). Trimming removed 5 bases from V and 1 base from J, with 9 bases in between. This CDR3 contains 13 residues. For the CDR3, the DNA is TGTGCCAGTAGTCCTTCGAGATCCTACGAGCAGTACTTC. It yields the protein CASSPSRSYEQYF.